This T cell receptor beta chain emerged from a study of CXCR3-negative and CXCR3-positive naive CD8 T cells. General study results and limits: Memory, not naive, CXCR3-negative and CXCR3-positive cells differed in TRBV-TRBJ usage. Hydrophobicity was higher for TRB CDR3s found in CXCR3-positive naive cells than in CXCR3-negative naive cells.

Comment on this clonotype: Its matching antigen is unknown.

UMI-tagged TRB cDNA libraries were built via 5' RACE. TCRdb reprocessed the 5' RACE reads; each CDR3 protein has one entry and no DNA is given. This repertoire comprises about 120,000 distinct CDR3 sequences; its ten largest clones make up 0.45% to 0.55%. Germline V lookup: CDR1 SEHNR, CDR2 FQNEAQ (reference sequence). The CDR3 has 15 amino acids. This TCR derives from a human donor in good health. Some clones in this sample may be carry-over from other donors' samples. This sequence joins TRBV7-9 and TRBJ2-7; TCRdb's D gene call, TRBD1, goes unchecked for lack of DNA. Sequenced sample: naive CXCR3- CD8+ T cells from blood. Subset defined: CD45RO-CCR7+CD27+CD95- naive CD8+ T cells lacking CXCR3 (TNR3-). The CDR3 sequence: CASSGAEEMTYEQYF.